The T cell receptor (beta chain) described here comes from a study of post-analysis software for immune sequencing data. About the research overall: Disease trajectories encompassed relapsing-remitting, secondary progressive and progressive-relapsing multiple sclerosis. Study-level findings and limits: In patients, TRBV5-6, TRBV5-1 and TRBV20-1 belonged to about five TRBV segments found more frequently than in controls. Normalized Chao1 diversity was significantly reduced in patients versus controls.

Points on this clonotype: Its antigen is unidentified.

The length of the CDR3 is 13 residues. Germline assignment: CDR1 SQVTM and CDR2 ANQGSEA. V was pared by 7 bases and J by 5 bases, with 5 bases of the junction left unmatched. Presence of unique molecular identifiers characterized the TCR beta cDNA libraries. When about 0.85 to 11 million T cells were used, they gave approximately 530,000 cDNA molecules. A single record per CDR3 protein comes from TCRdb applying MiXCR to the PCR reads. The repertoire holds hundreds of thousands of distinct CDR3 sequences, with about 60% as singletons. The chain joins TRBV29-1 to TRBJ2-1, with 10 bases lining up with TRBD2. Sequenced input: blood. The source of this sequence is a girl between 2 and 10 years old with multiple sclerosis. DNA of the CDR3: TGCAGCGCTCGACTAGCGGGTAACAATGAGCAGTTCTTC. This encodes CSARLAGNNEQFF.